This TCR beta chain emerged from a study of T cell responses to AZD1222 COVID-19 vaccine. TCRdb keeps only in-frame clones here, not all; method: immunoSEQ multiplex PCR. The sample shows some 54,000 clones, roughly 90% of them seen only once. CDR1 and CDR2 from the germline V gene are SGHRS and YFSETQ. J lost 4 bases, V lost 7 bases, and 2 bases had no gene match. The CDR3 consists of 13 residues. As for this clone: Antigen specificity is unknown.

Whole-study findings and limits: Repertoires were sampled only after the peak T cell response. Reports say nearly half of spike-specific TCRs go after unmutated variant regions. Spike-specific TCR breadth and depth were elevated following two AZD1222 doses.

The material was peripheral blood, obtained on day 0 of AZD1222 vaccination. The receptor was derived from an adult in good health. V and J are TRBV5-1 and TRBJ2-5; TRBD2 matches at 12 bases. The CDR3 spells CASRLAGVETQYF. The CDR3, as DNA: TGCGCCAGCCGACTAGCGGGAGTAGAGACCCAGTACTTC.